The 6 T cell receptor beta chains below all came from one sample that was sequenced in a study of CD8+CD57+ T cells in acquired aplastic anemia. Researchers used genomic DNA as the template to profile TCR beta VDJ and CDR3. TCRdb independently ran MiXCR on the reads; one entry per CDR3 protein. The sample has approximately 200,000 distinct CDR3 sequences; about three fifths are singletons. Sequencing used sorted CD4+, CD8+, or CD8+CD57+ T cells (not recorded which) from PBMCs. Every receptor here comes from a human donor with severe aplastic anemia or a healthy control (not recorded which).

This clonotype was seen repeatedly, ten times or more. The chain couples TRBV11-2 to TRBJ2-6, with TRBD1 matching 11 bases. CDR3 size: 20 residues. J gave up 4 bases and V 3 bases, and 14 bases lay outside the gene matches. Germline loops: CDR1 SGHAT, CDR2 FQNNGV. CDR3 amino acids: CASSFWTGGQNSPGANVLTF. The CDR3 coding sequence is TGTGCCAGCAGCTTCTGGACAGGGGGCCAAAACTCTCCGGGGGCCAACGTCCTGACTTTC.

This rearrangement joins TRBV7-9 to TRBJ2-7; 10 bases match TRBD1. CDR1 and CDR2 from the germline V gene are SEHNR and FQNEAQ (reference sequence). The CDR3 length is 14 residues. After removal of 6 bases from V and 3 bases from J, the junction contained 5 bases not matched to a gene. In nucleotides, the CDR3 is TGTGCCAGCAGGGGGACAGGGGCAAGCTACGAGCAGTACTTC. It yields the protein CASRGTGASYEQYF.

The chain uses TRBV14 and TRBJ2-7; weak D call: TRBD2 (6 bases). The germline V gene has CDR1 SGHDN and CDR2 FVKESK. Trimming shortened V by 0 bases and J by 8 bases, and 11 bases separated the two germline ends. The CDR3 length is 13 residues. CDR3 residues: CASSQDMGGQQYF. In nucleotides, the CDR3 is TGTGCCAGCAGCCAAGATATGGGGGGACAGCAGTACTTC. Drawing the rest from reference TRBV14 and TRBJ2-7, the complete variable domain is EAGVTQFPSHSVIEKGQTVTLRCDPISGHDNLYWYRRVMGKEIKFLLHFVKESKQDESGMPNNRFLAERTGGTYSTLKVQPAELEDSGVYFCASSQDMGGQQYFGPGTRLTVT.

The chain joins TRBV20-1 to TRBJ2-7; no reliable D call. The length of the CDR3 is 15 residues. Trimming took off 0 bases at V and 6 bases at J, with 18 bases between the two ends. Germline assignment: CDR1 DFQATT and CDR2 SNEGSKA (reference sequence). The CDR3 region is CSARDRVQSVSEQYF. The DNA for the CDR3 is TGCAGTGCTAGAGATCGGGTACAGTCAGTCAGCGAGCAGTACTTC.

The rearrangement links TRBV7-2 to TRBJ1-3; D is possibly TRBD1 (5 bases). The V and J ends lost 4 bases and 2 bases respectively, with 18 bases between them. Per germline, CDR1 SGHTA and CDR2 FQGNSA. This CDR3 spans 17 amino acids. CDR3 coding DNA: TGTGCCAGCAGCTCTGACCCTCGGGACGTCCCTGGAAACACCATATATTTT. Its translation: CASSSDPRDVPGNTIYF.

In the case of this clonotype: The junction does not match germline at one end; this may be a read error. The chain is built from TRBV7-7 and TRBJ2-5; D perhaps matches TRBD2 (5 bases). Germline V lookup: CDR1 SSHAT, CDR2 FNYEAQ (reference sequence). This CDR3 is 13 amino acids long. The CDR3 protein is CASSTGNEETQYF. Here the CDR3 DNA reads TGTGCTAGCAGTACCGGGAACGAAGAGACCCAGTACTTC.